Below, 18 T cell receptor beta chains from the same sample are listed, as sequenced in a study of blood T cell repertoires in COVID-19. Measured with immunoSEQ multiplex PCR; TCRdb has only the in-frame clones, and not every one. Altogether roughly 230,000 clones are present, 89% being singletons, with the ten largest covering about 4.6%. Sequencing input: peripheral blood. The receptors originated from a woman between 35 and 50 years old who had recovered from COVID-19.

Written as DNA, the CDR3 is TGTGCCAGCAGTCCACCCACTATTGGCTCATACTCGACAGGGGGCCATGGCTACACCTTC. Translation gives CASSPPTIGSYSTGGHGYTF. V and J are TRBV28 and TRBJ1-2; TRBD1 matches 10 bases. This CDR3 region has 20 residues. After removal of 5 bases from V and 6 bases from J, the junction contained 24 bases not matched to a gene. Germline CDR1 is MDHEN and CDR2 is SYDVKM.

This clone occurred once. The gene calls are TRBV6-2 or TRBV6-3 and TRBJ2-1; 12 bases fit TRBD2. Per the germline V gene, CDR1 is MNHEY and CDR2 is SVGEGT. Losses at the gene ends were 6 bases for V and 9 bases for J; bases not matched to a gene: 12. The CDR3 runs to 16 residues. CDR3 coding DNA: TGTGCCAGCAGCCGGACTAGCGGGACGGGTTGGGCTGAGCAGTTCTTC. Residues: CASSRTSGTGWAEQFF.

This clone was detected a few times. CDR3 amino acids: CASSLALNNEKLFF. Here the CDR3 DNA reads TGTGCCAGCAGCTTAGCGCTAAATAATGAAAAACTGTTTTTT. The chain uses TRBV7-2 and TRBJ1-4; no firm D call. This CDR3 region has 14 residues. CDR1 and CDR2 (germline): SGHTA, FQGNSA. The V end lost 0 bases, the J end lost 4 bases, and 6 bases lay between the germline ends.

CDR3 nucleotides: TGTGCCAGCATGGCAGGAGAGACCCAGTACTTC. It is translated as CASMAGETQYF. This chain uses TRBV7-2 with TRBJ2-5; D remains ambiguous. Germline V lookup: CDR1 SGHTA, CDR2 FQGNSA. With 7 bases removed from V and 4 bases from J, the gap between germline ends came to 7 bases. The CDR3 has 11 residues.

This chain links TRBV9 with TRBJ2-2, with TRBD1 matching 12 bases. Trimming cost V 3 bases and J 8 bases; bases outside gene matches: 5. Germline V gene sequence: CDR1 SGDLS, CDR2 YYNGEE. There are 15 residues in the CDR3. CDR3 in DNA: TGTGCCAGCAGCGCCCGGGACAGGGGGCGTGGGGAGCTGTTTTTT. Translated, it gives CASSARDRGRGELFF.

The rearrangement uses TRBV7-4 and TRBJ1-2; 7 positions agree with TRBD1. The CDR3 runs 19 residues. CDR1 and CDR2 from the germline V gene are SGHVT and SQSDAQ. The trim removed 5 bases at V and 0 bases at J, leaving 18 bases unmatched. CDR3 sequence reads: CASSPGPAYPGQPNYGYTF. In DNA, the CDR3 is TGTGCCAGCAGCCCTGGACCGGCTTATCCGGGACAGCCTAACTATGGCTACACCTTC.

The chain uses TRBV28 and TRBJ2-7; D may be TRBD2 (7 bases). Trimming took off 5 bases at V and 3 bases at J, with 23 bases between the two ends. This CDR3 region has 17 residues. Germline CDR1 and CDR2: MDHEN and SYDVKM. In nucleotides, the CDR3 is TGTGCCAGCAGTCCAAGGGGGGCGGGGGACTTATACTACGAGCAGTACTTC. It encodes CASSPRGAGDLYYEQYF.

The chain is built from TRBV12-3 or TRBV12-4 and TRBJ1-1, with D possibly being TRBD1 (5 bases). V lost 1 base to trimming and J lost 6 bases, with 9 bases between them. There are 13 residues in the CDR3. The DNA of the CDR3 is TGTGCCAGCAGTTTAGGGGGGAGGCCTGAAGCTTTCTTT. As protein: CASSLGGRPEAFF.

This chain connects TRBV5-4 to TRBJ2-4; D is unclear. This CDR3 spans 15 amino acids. The V and J ends lost 0 bases and 0 bases respectively, with 7 bases between them. Germline V gene lookup returns CDR1 SGHNT and CDR2 YYREEE (reference sequence). The CDR3 DNA reads as TGTGCCAGCAGCTTGGGGCAGTTAGCCAAAAACATTCAGTACTTC. Translation: CASSLGQLAKNIQYF.

The chain recombines TRBV15 with TRBJ2-3; no reliable D call. The germline gives CDR1 LNHNV, CDR2 YYDKDF (reference sequence). Trimming took off 1 base at V and 4 bases at J, with 12 bases between the two ends. There are 15 residues in the CDR3. CDR3 DNA: TGTGCCACCAGCAGAGTGCCGGGTCTGGCAGATACGCAGTATTTT. Its protein is CATSRVPGLADTQYF.

The chain links TRBV28 to TRBJ1-5, with 9 bases lining up with TRBD1. Looked up from germline, CDR1 is MDHEN and CDR2 is SYDVKM. Trimming took 5 bases from V and 4 from J; bases not matched to a gene: 6. The CDR3 is made up of 15 amino acids. The CDR3 bases are TGTGCCAGCAGTCCGACAGGGGGGAGAAATCAGCCCCAGCATTTT. It codes for CASSPTGGRNQPQHF.

This chain uses TRBV29-1 with TRBJ2-5, with D possibly being TRBD2 (7 bases). The germline V gene has CDR1 SQVTM and CDR2 ANQGSEA. V gave up 8 bases and J gave up 5 bases, with 21 bases separating them. The CDR3 is 14 amino acids. The CDR3 DNA reads as TGCAGCCCTCTAATCTCGGGGGGCGGCGAGACCCAGTACTTC. The encoded protein is CSPLISGGGETQYF.

This clone came up once. J is TRBJ1-4 and V is TRBV19; no clear D gene. Germline CDR1 reads LNHDA; CDR2 reads SQIVND (reference sequence). This CDR3 has 16 amino acids. Trimming shortened V by 6 bases and J by 2 bases, and 16 bases separated the two germline ends. In DNA form, the CDR3 reads TGTGCCAGTAGCTCTTCCCGAGTTTCCACTAATGAAAAACTGTTTTTT. This encodes CASSSSRVSTNEKLFF.

There are a few counts of this clone. The V gene is TRBV6-4, the J gene TRBJ1-6; 8 bases are shared with TRBD1. Germline CDR1 is MRHNA and CDR2 is SNTAGT. There are 18 residues in the CDR3. V was pared by 4 bases and J by 8 bases, with 16 bases of the junction left unmatched. The CDR3: CASSGTGSVLVMDSPLHF. In DNA form, the CDR3 reads TGTGCCAGCAGTGGGACAGGGAGTGTTTTGGTAATGGATTCACCCCTCCACTTT.

J is TRBJ1-1 and V is TRBV20-1; D is perhaps TRBD1 (5 bases). Germline CDR1 reads DFQATT; CDR2 reads SNEGSKA (reference sequence). The CDR3 loop spans 14 amino acids. Trimming pared 3 bases from V and 0 bases from J, leaving 11 bases between. CDR3 amino acids: CSASLGLLNTEAFF. In DNA form, the CDR3 reads TGCAGTGCTAGTTTGGGACTCTTGAACACTGAAGCTTTCTTT.

This sequence joins TRBV7-2 and TRBJ2-5; 9 bases match TRBD1. Per germline, CDR1 SGHTA and CDR2 FQGNSA. The CDR3 covers 16 residues. The V and J ends lost 5 bases and 5 bases, in that order; junction bases with no gene match: 12. CDR3 sequence: CASSLSWTGVGETQYF. Written as DNA, the CDR3 is TGTGCCAGCAGCCTCTCATGGACAGGGGTAGGGGAGACCCAGTACTTC.

This chain joins TRBV6-4 and TRBJ2-3; D may be TRBD2 (5 bases). From germline, CDR1 is MRHNA and CDR2 SNTAGT. The CDR3 has 14 amino acids. The germline V and J ends were trimmed by 0 bases and 4 bases, with 8 bases remaining between them. DNA of the CDR3: TGTGCCAGCAGTGACTCGAGACTACCAGATACGCAGTATTTT. Translated: CASSDSRLPDTQYF.

The chain uses TRBV19 and TRBJ1-6, with 8 bases fitting TRBD1. This CDR3 has 16 residues. J lost 6 bases, V lost 5 bases, and 9 bases had no gene match. Germline CDR1 is LNHDA and CDR2 is SQIVND (reference sequence). CDR3 sequence reads: CASSLRTGRSNSPLHF. Written as DNA, the CDR3 is TGTGCCAGTAGTCTACGGACAGGGAGAAGTAATTCACCCCTCCACTTT. The whole variable domain, filled in from reference TRBV19 and TRBJ1-6, reads DGGITQSPKYLFRKEGQNVTLSCEQNLNHDAMYWYRQDPGQGLRLIYYSQIVNDFQKGDIAEGYSVSREKKESFPLTVTSAQKNPTAFYLCASSLRTGRSNSPLHFGNGTRLTVT.